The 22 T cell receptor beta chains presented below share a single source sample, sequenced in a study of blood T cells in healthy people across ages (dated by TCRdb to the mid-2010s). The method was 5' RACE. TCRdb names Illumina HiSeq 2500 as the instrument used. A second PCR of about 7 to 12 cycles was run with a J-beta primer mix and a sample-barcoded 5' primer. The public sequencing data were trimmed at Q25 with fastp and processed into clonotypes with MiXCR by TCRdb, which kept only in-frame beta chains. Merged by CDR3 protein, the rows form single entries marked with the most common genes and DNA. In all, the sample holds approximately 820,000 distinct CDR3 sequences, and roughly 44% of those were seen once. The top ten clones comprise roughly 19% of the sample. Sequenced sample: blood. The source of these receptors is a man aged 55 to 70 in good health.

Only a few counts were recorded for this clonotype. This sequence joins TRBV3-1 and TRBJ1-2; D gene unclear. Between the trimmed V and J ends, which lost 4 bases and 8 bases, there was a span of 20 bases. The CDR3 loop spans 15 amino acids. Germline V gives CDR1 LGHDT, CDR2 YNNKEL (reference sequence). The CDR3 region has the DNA TGTGCCAGCAGCCTCCTCCGGCGCGCCTGGGGAGGCTACACCTTC. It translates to CASSLLRRAWGGYTF.

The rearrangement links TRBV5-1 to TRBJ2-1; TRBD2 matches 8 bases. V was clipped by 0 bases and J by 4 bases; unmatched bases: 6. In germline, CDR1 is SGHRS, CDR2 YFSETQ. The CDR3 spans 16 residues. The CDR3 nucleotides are TGCGCCAGCAGCTTGGAAGCGGGACTAGGGTACAATGAGCAGTTCTTC. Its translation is CASSLEAGLGYNEQFF.

The CDR3 coding sequence is TGCAGTGCCATAGGGGCAGGGACTCCTAACGAGCAGTACTTC. Protein sequence: CSAIGAGTPNEQYF. This chain joins TRBV20-1 and TRBJ2-1; D may be TRBD2 (6 bases). The assigned J gene may be wrong: the sequence end matches TRBJ2-7 better. This CDR3 is built from 14 residues. Germline V CDR1 and CDR2: DFQATT, SNEGSKA (reference sequence).

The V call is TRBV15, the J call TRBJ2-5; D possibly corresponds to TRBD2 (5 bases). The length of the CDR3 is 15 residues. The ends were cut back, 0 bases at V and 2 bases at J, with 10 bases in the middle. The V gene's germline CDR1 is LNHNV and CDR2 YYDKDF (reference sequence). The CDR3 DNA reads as TGTGCCACCAGCAGAGAGGAGGACCTACAAGAGACCCAGTACTTC. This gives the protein CATSREEDLQETQYF.

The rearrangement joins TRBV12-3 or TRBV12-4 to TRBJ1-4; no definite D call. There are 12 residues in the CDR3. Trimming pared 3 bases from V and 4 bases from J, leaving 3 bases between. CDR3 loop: CASSFYNEKLFF. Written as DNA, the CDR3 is TGTGCCAGCAGTTTCTATAATGAAAAACTGTTTTTT.

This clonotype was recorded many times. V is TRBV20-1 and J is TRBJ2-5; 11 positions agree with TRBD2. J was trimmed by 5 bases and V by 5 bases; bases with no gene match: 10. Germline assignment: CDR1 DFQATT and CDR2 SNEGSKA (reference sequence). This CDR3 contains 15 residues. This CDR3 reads CSAPTSASGGETQYF. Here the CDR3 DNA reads TGCAGTGCTCCCACCTCGGCTAGCGGGGGGGAGACCCAGTACTTC.

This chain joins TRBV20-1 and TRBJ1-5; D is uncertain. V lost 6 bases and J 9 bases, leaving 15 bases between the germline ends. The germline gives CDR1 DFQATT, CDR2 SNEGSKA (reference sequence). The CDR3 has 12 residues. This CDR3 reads CSAVDGLGPQHF. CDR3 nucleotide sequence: TGCAGTGCCGTGGACGGCCTTGGGCCCCAGCATTTT.

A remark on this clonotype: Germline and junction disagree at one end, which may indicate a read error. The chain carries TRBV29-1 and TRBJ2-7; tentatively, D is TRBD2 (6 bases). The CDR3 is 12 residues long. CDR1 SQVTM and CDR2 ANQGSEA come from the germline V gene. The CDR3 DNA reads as TGCAGCGTTGAGCGGGATTCCTGCGAGCAGTACTTC. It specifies CSVERDSCEQYF.

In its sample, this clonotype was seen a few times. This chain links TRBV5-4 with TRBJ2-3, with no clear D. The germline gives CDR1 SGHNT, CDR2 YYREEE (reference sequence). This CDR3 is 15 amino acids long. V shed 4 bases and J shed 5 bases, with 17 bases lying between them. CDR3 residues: CASSATGRQVDTQYF. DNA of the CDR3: TGTGCCAGCAGCGCCACCGGTAGGCAAGTAGATACGCAGTATTTT.

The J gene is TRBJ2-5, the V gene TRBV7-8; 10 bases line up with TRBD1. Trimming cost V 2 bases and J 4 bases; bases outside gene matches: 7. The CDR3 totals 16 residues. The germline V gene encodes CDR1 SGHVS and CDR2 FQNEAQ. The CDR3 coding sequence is TGTGCCAGCAGCTTAACAGACAGGGGGCTACGAGAGACCCAGTACTTC. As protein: CASSLTDRGLRETQYF.

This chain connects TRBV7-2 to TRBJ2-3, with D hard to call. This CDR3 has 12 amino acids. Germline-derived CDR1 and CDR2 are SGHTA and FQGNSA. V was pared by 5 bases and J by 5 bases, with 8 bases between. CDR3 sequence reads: CASSQLEDTQYF. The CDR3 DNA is TGTGCCAGCAGCCAACTGGAAGATACGCAGTATTTT.

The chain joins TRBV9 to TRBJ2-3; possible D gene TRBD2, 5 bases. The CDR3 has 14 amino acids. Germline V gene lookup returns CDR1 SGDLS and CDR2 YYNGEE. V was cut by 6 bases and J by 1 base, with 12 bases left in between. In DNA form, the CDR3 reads TGTGCCAGCACTACCCCCGGGGGCACAGATACGCAGTATTTT. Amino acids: CASTTPGGTDTQYF.

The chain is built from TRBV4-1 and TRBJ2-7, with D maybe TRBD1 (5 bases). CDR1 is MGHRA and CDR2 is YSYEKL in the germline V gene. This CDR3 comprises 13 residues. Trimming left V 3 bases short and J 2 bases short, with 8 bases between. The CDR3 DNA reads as TGCGCCAGCAGCCATGGGGCAACCTACGAGCAGTACTTC. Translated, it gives CASSHGATYEQYF.

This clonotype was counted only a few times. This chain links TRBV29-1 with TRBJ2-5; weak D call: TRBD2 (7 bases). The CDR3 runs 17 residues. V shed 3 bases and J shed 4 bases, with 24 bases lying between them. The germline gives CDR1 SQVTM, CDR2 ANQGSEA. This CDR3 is CSVERGTNHGYGETQYF. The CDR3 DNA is TGCAGCGTTGAGCGGGGGACAAATCACGGGTACGGAGAGACCCAGTACTTC.

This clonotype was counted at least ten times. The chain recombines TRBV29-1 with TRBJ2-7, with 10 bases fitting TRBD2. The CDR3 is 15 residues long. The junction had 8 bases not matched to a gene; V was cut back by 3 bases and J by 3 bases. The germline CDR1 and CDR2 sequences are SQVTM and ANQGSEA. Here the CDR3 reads CSVDPPGTSDYEQYF. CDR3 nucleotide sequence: TGCAGCGTTGACCCCCCCGGGACTAGCGACTACGAGCAGTACTTC.

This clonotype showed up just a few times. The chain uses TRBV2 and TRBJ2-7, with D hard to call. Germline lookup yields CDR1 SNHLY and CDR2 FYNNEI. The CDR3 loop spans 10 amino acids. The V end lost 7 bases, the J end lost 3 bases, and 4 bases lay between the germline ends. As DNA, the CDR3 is TGTGCCAGCAAGAGCTACGAGCAGTACTTC. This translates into CASKSYEQYF.

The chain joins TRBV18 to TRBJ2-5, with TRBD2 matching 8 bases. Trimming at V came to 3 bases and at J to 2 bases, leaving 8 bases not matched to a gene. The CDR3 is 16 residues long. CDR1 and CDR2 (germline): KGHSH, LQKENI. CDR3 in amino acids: CASSPLAGGTQETQYF. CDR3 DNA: TGTGCCAGCTCACCCCTGGCGGGGGGAACTCAAGAGACCCAGTACTTC.

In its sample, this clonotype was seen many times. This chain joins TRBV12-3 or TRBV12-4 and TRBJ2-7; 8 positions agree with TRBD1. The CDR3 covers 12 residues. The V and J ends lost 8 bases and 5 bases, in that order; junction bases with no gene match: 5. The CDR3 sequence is CASGQGIDEQYF. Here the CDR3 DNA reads TGTGCCAGCGGACAGGGAATAGACGAGCAGTACTTC.

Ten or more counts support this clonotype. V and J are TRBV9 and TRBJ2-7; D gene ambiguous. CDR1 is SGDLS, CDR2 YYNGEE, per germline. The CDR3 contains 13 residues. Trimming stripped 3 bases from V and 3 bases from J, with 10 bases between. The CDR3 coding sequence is TGTGCCAGCAGCGCCTCAGGCTTCTACGAGCAGTACTTC. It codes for CASSASGFYEQYF.

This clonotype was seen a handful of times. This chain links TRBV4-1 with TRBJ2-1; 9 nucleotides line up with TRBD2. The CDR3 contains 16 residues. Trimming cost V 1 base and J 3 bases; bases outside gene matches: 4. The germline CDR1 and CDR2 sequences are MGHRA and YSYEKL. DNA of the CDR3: TGCGCCAGCAGCCAAGGCGGGGGGGTCGGCTACAATGAGCAGTTCTTC. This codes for CASSQGGGVGYNEQFF.

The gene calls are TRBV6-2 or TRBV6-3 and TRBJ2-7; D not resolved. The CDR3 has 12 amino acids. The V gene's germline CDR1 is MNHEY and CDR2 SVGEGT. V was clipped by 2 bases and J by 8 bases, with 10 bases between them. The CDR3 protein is CASSYAPGQQYF. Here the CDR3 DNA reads TGTGCCAGCAGTTACGCCCCCGGTCAGCAGTACTTC.

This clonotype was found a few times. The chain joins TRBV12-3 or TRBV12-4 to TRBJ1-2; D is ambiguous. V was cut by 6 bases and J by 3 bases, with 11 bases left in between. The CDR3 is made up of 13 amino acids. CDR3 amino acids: CASSPVVYYGYTF. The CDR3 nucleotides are TGTGCCAGCAGCCCCGTCGTGTACTATGGCTACACCTTC.